This T cell receptor beta chain was sequenced for a study of brain T cells in children with intractable seizures. CDR1 SQVTM and CDR2 ANQGSEA come from the germline V gene. The V and J ends lost 5 bases and 4 bases respectively, with 17 bases between them. The CDR3 extends over 14 amino acids. Using immunoSEQ multiplex PCR, the repertoire was profiled, and TCRdb retains in-frame clones only, with some absent. The sample yields tens of thousands of clones, about nine tenths seen once. The clonotype originates from a girl aged 2-15 years with tuberous sclerosis and intractable seizures. Sample: peripheral blood, taken at surgery. The chain links TRBV29-1 to TRBJ1-2; perhaps TRBD1 as D (5 bases). CDR3 sequence reads: CSVTPQTDAYGYTF. The CDR3 DNA sequence: TGCAGCGTTACCCCTCAGACAGACGCCTATGGCTACACCTTC.